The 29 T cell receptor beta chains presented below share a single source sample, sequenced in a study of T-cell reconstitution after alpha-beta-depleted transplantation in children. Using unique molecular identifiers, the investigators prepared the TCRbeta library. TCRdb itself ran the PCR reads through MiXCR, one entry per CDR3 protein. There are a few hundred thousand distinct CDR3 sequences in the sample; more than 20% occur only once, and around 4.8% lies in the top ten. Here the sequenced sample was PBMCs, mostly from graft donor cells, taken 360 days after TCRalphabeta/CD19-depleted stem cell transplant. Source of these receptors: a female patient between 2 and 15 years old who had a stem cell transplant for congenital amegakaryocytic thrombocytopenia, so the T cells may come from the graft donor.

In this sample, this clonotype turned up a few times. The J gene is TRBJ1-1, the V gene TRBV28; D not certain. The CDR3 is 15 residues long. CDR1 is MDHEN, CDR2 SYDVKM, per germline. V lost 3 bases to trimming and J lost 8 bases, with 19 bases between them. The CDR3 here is CASSFRLRVSREAFF. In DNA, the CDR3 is TGTGCCAGCAGTTTTCGACTGAGGGTGTCAAGAGAAGCTTTCTTT.

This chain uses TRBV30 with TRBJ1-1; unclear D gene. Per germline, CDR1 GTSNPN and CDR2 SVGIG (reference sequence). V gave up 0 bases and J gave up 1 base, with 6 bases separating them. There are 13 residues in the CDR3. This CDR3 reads CAWSVVPNTEAFF. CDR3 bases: TGTGCCTGGAGTGTTGTCCCGAACACTGAAGCTTTCTTT.

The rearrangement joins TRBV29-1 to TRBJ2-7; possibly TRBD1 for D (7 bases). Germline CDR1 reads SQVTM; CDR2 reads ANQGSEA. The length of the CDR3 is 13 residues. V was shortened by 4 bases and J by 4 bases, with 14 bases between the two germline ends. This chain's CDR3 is CSVGGDSGYEQYF. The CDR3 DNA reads TGCAGCGTTGGGGGGGACAGTGGTTACGAGCAGTACTTC.

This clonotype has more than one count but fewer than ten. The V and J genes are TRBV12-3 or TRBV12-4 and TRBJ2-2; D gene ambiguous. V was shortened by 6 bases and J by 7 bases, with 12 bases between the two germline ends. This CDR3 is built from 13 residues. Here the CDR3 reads CASSSEIGGELFF. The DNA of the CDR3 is TGTGCCAGCAGCTCCGAGATAGGCGGGGAGCTGTTTTTT.

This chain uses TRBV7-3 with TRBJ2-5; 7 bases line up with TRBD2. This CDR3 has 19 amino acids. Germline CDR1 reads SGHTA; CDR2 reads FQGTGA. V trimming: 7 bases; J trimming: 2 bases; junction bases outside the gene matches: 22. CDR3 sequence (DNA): TGTGCCAGCATTAAGTCTGGCGGGAGAACCAGTCTCCGGCAAGAGACCCAGTACTTC. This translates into CASIKSGGRTSLRQETQYF.

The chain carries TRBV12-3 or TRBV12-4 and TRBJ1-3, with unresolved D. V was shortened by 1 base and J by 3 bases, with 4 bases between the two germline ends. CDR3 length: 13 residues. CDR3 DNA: TGTGCCAGCAGTTTAGTTATTGGAAACACCATATATTTT. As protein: CASSLVIGNTIYF.

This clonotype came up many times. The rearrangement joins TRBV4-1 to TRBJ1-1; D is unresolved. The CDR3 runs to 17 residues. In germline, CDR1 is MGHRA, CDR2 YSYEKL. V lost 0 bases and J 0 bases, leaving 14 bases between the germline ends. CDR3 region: CASSQDRRVWMNTEAFF. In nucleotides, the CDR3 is TGCGCCAGCAGCCAAGATAGGAGGGTTTGGATGAACACTGAAGCTTTCTTT.

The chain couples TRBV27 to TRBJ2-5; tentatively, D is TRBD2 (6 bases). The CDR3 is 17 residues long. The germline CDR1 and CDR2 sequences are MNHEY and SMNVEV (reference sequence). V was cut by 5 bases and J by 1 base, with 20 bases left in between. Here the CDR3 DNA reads TGTGCCAGCAGTCCGACCAGCAGGGTGGGAGGCCAAGAGACCCAGTACTTC. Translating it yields CASSPTSRVGGQETQYF.

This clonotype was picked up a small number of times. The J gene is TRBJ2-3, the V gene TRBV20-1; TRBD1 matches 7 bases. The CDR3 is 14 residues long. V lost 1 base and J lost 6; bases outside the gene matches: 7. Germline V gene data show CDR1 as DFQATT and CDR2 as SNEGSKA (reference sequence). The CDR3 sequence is CSARVYRGMDTQYF. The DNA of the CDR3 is TGCAGTGCTAGAGTTTACAGGGGAATGGATACGCAGTATTTT.

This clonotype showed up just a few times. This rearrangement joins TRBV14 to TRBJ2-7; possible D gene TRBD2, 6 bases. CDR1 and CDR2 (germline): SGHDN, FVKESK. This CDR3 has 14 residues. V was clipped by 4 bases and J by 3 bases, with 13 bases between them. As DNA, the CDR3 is TGTGCCAGCAGCCCCGGATGGGGGGACTACGAGCAGTACTTC. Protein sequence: CASSPGWGDYEQYF.

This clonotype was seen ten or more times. CDR3 protein: CASSQTGANTGELFF. In DNA form, the CDR3 reads TGCGCCAGCAGCCAGACAGGGGCGAACACCGGGGAGCTGTTTTTT. The chain joins TRBV4-1 to TRBJ2-2; 8 bases agree with TRBD1. The CDR3 is made up of 15 amino acids. Trimming took 3 bases from V and 0 from J; bases not matched to a gene: 0. The germline CDR1 and CDR2 sequences are MGHRA and YSYEKL.

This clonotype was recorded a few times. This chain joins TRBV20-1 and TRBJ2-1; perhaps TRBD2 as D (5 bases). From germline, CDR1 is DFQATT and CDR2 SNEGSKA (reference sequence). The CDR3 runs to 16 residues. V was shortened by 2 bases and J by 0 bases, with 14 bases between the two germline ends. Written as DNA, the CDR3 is TGCAGTGCTAGACCTAGTACTAGACACTCCTACAATGAGCAGTTCTTC. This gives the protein CSARPSTRHSYNEQFF.

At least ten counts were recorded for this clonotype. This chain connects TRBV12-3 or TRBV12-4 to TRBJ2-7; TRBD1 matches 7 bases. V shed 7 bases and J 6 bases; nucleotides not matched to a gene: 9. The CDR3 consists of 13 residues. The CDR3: CASNPTGDREQYF. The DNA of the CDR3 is TGTGCCAGCAACCCAACAGGGGACCGCGAGCAGTACTTC.

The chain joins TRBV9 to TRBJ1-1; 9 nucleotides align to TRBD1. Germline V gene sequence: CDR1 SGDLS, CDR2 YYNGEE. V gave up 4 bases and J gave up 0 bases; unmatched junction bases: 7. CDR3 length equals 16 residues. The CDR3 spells CASSKTGGTLNTEAFF. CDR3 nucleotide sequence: TGTGCCAGCAGCAAGACAGGGGGTACCCTGAACACTGAAGCTTTCTTT.

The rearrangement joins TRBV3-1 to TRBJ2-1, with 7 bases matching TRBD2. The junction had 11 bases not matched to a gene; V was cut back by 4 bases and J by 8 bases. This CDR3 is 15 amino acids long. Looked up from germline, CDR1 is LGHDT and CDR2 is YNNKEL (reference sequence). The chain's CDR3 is CASSPKVGRSHEQFF. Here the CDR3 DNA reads TGTGCCAGCAGCCCGAAAGTCGGGAGGTCCCATGAGCAGTTCTTC.

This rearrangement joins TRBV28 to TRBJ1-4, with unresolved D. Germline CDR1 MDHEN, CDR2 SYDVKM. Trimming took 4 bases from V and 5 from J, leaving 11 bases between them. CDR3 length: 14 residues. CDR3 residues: CASSYDTRNEKLFF. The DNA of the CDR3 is TGTGCCAGCAGTTACGATACACGGAATGAAAAACTGTTTTTT.

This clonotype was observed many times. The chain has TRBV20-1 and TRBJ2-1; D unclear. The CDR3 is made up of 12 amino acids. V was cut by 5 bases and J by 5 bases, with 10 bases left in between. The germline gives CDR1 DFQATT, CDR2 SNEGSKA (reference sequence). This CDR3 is CSAPARDNEQFF. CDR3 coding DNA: TGCAGTGCTCCCGCTAGAGACAATGAGCAGTTCTTC.

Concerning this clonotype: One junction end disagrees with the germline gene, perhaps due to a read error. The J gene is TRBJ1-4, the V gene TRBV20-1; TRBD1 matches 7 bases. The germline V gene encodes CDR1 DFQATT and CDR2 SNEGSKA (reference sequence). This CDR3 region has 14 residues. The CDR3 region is CSGTRGALNQKLFF. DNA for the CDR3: TGCAGTGGGACCAGGGGGGCCCTTAATCAAAAACTGTTTTTT.

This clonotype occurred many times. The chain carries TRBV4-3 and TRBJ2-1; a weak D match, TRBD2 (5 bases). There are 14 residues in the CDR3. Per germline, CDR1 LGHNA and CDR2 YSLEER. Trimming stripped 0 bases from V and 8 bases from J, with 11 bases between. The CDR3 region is CASSQEEGSYEQFF. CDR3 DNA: TGCGCCAGCAGCCAAGAGGAAGGGAGCTATGAGCAGTTCTTC.

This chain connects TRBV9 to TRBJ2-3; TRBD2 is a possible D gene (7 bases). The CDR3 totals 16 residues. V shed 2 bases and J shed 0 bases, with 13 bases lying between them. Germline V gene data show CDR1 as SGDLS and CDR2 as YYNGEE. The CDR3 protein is CASSVRGGSSTDTQYF. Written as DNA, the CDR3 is TGTGCCAGCAGCGTTCGCGGGGGCAGTAGCACAGATACGCAGTATTTT.

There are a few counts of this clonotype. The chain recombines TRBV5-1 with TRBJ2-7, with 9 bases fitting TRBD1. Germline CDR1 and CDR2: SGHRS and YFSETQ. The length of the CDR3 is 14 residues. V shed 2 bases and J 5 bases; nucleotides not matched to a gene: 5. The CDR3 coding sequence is TGCGCCAGCAGCTTCCTCGACAGGGGGAACGAGCAGTACTTC. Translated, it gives CASSFLDRGNEQYF.

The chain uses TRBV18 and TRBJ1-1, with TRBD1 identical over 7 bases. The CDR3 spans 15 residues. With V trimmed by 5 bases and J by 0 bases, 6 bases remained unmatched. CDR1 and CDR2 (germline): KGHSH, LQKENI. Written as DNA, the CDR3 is TGTGCCAGCTCATTACACAGGGGCCTGAACACTGAAGCTTTCTTT. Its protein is CASSLHRGLNTEAFF.

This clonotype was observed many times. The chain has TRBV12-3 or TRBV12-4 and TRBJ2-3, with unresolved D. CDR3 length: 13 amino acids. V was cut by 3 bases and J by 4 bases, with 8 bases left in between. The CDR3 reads CASSFPAADTQYF. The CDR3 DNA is TGTGCCAGCAGTTTCCCCGCGGCAGATACGCAGTATTTT.

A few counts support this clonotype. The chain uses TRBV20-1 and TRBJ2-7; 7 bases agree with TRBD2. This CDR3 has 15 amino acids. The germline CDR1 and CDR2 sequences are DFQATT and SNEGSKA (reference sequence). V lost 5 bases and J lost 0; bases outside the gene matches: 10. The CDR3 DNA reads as TGCAGTGCTCGTCAGGTCGGGGGGAGCTCCTACGAGCAGTACTTC. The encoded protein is CSARQVGGSSYEQYF.

This chain's CDR3 is CASSLVLSTAKNIQYF. CDR3 coding DNA: TGCGCCAGCAGCTTGGTTCTCTCAACAGCCAAAAACATTCAGTACTTC. This sequence joins TRBV5-1 and TRBJ2-4, with D unclear. Germline CDR1 and CDR2: SGHRS and YFSETQ. V lost 0 bases, J lost 0 bases, and 10 bases lay in between. The CDR3 totals 16 residues.

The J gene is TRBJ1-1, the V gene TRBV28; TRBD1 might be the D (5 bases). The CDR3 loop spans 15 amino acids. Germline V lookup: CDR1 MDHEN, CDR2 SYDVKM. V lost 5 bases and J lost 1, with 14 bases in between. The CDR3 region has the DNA TGTGCCAGCAGTCTTACTGTTGGGGGGAACACTGAAGCTTTCTTT. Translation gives CASSLTVGGNTEAFF.

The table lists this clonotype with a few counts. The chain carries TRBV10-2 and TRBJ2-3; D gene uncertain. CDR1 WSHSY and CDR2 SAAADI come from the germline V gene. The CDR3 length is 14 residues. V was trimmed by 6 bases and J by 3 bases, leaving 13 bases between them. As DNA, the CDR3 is TGCGCCAGCAGGGACGCGCTTGTTACAGATACGCAGTATTTT. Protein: CASRDALVTDTQYF.

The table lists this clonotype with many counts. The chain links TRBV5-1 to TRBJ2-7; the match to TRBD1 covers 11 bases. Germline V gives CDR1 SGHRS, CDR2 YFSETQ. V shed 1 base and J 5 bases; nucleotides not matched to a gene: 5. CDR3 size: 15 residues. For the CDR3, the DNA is TGCGCCAGCAGCTTGTTGAGGACAGGGGGCGACGAGCAGTACTTC. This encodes CASSLLRTGGDEQYF.

The CDR3 DNA sequence: TGTGCCAGCAGTTACTCGTACGCGGCTTATAGCAATCAGCCCCAGCATTTT. This encodes CASSYSYAAYSNQPQHF. This chain joins TRBV6-2 or TRBV6-3 and TRBJ1-5, with D unclear. There are 17 residues in the CDR3. CDR1 is MNHEY and CDR2 is SVGEGT in the germline V gene. Trimming shortened V by 0 bases and J by 0 bases, and 12 bases separated the two germline ends.